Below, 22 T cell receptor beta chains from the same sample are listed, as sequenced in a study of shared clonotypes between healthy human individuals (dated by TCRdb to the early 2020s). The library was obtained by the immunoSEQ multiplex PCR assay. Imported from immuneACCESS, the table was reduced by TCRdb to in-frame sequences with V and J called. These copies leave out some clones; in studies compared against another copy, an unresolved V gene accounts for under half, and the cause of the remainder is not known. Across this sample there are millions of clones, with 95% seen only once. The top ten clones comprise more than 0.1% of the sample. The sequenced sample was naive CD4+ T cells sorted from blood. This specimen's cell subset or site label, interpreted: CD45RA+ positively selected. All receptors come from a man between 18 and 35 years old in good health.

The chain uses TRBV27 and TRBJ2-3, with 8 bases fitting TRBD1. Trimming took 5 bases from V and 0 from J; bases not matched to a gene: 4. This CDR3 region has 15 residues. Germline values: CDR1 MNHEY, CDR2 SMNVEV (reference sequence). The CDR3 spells CASSTRQGSTDTQYF. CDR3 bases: TGTGCCAGCAGTACCAGACAGGGGAGCACAGATACGCAGTATTTT.

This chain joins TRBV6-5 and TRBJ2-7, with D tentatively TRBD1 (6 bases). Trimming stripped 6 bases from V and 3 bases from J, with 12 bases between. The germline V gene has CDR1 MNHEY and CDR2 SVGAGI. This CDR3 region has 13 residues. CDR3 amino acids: CASRQGQIYEQYF. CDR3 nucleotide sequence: TGTGCCAGCAGGCAAGGACAGATCTACGAGCAGTACTTC.

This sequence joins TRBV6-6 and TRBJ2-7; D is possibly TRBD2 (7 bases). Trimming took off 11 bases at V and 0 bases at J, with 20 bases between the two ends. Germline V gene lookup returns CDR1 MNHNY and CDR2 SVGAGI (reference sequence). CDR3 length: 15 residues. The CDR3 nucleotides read TGTGCCGTTGTCGGGGGAGGGGGGCTCTCCTACGAGCAGTACTTC. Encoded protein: CAVVGGGGLSYEQYF.

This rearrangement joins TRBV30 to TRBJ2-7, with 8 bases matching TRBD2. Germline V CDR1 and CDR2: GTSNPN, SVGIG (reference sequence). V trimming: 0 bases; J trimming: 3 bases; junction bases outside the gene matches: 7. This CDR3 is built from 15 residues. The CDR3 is CAWSVPGLGIYEQYF. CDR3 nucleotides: TGTGCCTGGAGTGTACCGGGACTAGGAATCTACGAGCAGTACTTC.

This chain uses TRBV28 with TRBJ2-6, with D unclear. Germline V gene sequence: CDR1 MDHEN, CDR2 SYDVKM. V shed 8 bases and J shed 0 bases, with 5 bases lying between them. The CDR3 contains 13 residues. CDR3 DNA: TGTGCCAGCGGGATCTCTGGGGCCAACGTCCTGACTTTC. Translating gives CASGISGANVLTF.

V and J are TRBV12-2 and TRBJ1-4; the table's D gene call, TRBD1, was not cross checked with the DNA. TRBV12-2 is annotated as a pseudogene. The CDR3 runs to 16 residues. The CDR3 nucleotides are TGTGCAAGTCGCTTAGTGGGACAGGGACCTAATGAAAAACTGTTTTTT. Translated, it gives CASRLVGQGPNEKLFF.

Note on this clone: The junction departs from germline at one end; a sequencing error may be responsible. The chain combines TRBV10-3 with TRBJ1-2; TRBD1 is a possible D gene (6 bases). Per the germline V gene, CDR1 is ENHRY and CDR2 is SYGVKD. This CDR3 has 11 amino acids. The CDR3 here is CAISESGAPAF. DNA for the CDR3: TGTGCCATCAGTGAGTCGGGGGCTCCGGCCTTC.

This CDR3 reads CAIGQGANQPQHF. CDR3 DNA: TGTGCCATCGGACAGGGTGCAAATCAGCCCCAGCATTTT. This chain uses TRBV10-3 with TRBJ1-5; 8 bases fit TRBD1. Germline V gene sequence: CDR1 ENHRY, CDR2 SYGVKD. Trimming took 8 bases from V and 4 from J; bases not matched to a gene: 4. The CDR3 is 13 residues long.

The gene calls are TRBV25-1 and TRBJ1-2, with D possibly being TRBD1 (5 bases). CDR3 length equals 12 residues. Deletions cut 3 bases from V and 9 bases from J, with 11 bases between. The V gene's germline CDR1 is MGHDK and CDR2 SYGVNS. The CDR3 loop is CASSERGISYTF. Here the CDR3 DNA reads TGTGCCAGCAGTGAGAGGGGTATCAGCTACACCTTC.

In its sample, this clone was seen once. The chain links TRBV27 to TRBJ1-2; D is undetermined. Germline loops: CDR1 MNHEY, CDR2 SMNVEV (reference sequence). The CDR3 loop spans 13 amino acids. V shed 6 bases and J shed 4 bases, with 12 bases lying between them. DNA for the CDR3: TGTGCCAGCAGCCCACAAGGATCCTATGGCTACACCTTC. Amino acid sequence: CASSPQGSYGYTF.

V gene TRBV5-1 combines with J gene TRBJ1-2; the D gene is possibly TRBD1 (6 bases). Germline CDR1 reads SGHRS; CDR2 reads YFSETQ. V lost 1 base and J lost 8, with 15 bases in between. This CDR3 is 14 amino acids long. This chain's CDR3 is CASSLRTELTGYTF. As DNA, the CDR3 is TGCGCCAGCAGCTTGAGGACAGAGCTGACGGGCTACACCTTC. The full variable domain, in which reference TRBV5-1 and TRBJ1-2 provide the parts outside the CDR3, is KAGVTQTPRYLIKTRGQQVTLSCSPISGHRSVSWYQQTPGQGLQFLFEYFSETQRNKGNFPGRFSGRQFSNSRSEMNVSTLELGDSALYLCASSLRTELTGYTFGSGTRLTVV.

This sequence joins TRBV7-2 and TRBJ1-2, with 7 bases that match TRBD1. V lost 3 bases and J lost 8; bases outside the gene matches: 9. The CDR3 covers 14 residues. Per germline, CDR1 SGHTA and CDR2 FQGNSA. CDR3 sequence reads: CASSFDPGGGGYTF. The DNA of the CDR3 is TGTGCCAGCAGCTTCGATCCCGGAGGGGGCGGCTACACCTTC. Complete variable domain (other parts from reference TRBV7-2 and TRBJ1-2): GAGVSQSPSNKVTEKGKDVELRCDPISGHTALYWYRQSLGQGLEFLIYFQGNSAPDKSGLPSDRFSAERTGGSVSTLTIQRTQQEDSAVYLCASSFDPGGGGYTFGSGTRLTVV.

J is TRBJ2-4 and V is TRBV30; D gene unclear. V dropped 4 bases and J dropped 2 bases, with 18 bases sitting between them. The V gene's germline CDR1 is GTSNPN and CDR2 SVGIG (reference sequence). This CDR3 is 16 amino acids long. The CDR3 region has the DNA TGTGCCTGGACCGTGGATGGTCGTTCAACCAAAAACATTCAGTACTTC. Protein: CAWTVDGRSTKNIQYF.

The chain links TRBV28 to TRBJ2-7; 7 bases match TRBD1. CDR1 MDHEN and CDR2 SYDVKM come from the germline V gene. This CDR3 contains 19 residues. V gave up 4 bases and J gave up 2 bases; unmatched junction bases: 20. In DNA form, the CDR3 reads TGTGCCAGCAGTTCCACTCAGCCCACTCAGGGGGAGCGCACCTACGAGCAGTACTTC. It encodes CASSSTQPTQGERTYEQYF.

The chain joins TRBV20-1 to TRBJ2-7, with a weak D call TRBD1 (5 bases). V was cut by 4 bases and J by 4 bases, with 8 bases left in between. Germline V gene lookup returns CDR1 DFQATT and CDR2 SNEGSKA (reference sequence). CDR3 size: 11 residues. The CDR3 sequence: CSAMQGYEQYF. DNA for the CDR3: TGCAGTGCTATGCAGGGTTACGAGCAGTACTTC.

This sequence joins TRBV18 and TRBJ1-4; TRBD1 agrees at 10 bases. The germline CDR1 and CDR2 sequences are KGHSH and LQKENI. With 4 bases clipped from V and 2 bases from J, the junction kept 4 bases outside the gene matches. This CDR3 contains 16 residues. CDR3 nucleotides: TGTGCCAGCTCACACGACAGGGGGCTGACTAATGAAAAACTGTTTTTT. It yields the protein CASSHDRGLTNEKLFF.

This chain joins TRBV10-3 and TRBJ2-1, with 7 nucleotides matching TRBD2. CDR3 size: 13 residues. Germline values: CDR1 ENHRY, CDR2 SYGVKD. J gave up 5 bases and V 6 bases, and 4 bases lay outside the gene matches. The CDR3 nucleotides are TGTGCCATCAGGGGGACTAACAACAATGAGCAGTTCTTC. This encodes CAIRGTNNNEQFF.

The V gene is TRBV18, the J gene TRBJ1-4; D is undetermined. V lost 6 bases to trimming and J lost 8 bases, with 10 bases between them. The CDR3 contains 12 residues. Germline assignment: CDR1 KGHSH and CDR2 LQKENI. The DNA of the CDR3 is TGTGCCAGCTCGGTCATAGGGGAAAAACTGTTTTTT. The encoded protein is CASSVIGEKLFF.

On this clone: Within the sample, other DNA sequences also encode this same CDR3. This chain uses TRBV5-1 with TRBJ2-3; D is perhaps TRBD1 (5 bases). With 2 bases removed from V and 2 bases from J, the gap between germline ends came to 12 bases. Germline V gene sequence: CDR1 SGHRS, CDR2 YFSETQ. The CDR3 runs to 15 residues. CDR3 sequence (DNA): TGCGCCAGCAGCTTAATCGCAGGGAACACAGATACGCAGTATTTT. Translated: CASSLIAGNTDTQYF.

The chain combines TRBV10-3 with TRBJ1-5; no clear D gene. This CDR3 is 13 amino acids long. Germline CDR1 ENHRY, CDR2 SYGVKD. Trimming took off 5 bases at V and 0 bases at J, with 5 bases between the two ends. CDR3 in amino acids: CAISSTSNQPQHF. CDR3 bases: TGTGCCATCAGTTCAACTAGCAATCAGCCCCAGCATTTT.

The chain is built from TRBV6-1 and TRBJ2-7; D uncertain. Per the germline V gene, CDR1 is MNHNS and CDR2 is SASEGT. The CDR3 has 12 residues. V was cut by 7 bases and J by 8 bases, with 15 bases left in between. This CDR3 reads CASIGGRAQQYF. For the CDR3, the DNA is TGTGCCAGCATCGGTGGTCGCGCCCAGCAGTACTTC.

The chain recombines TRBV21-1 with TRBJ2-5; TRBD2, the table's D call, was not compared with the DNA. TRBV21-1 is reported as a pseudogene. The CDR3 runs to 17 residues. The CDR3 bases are TGTGCCAGCAGCAAAACGGGTTTATACTTTGGTGGGGAGACCCAGTACTTC. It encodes CASSKTGLYFGGETQYF.